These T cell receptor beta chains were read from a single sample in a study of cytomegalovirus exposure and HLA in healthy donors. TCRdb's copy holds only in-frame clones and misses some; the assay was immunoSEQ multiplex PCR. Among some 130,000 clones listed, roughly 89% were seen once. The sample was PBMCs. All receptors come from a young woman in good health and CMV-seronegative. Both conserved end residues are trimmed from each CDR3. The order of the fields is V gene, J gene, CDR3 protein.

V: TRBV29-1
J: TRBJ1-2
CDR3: SVDGDGYT

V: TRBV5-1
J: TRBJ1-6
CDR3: ASSFSGGLDSPLH

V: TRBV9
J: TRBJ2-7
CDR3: ASSRTGVSYEQY

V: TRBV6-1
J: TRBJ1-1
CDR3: ASSEFTSVDTEAF

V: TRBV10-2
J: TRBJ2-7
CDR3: ASSESVPGQGLRVQY

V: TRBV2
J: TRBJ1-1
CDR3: ASSYSTSRAEAF

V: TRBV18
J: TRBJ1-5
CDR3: ASSPGVGLSQPQH

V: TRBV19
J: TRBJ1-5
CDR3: ASTLRGQGPNH

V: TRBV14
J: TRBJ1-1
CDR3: ASSQSGGGWGNTEAF

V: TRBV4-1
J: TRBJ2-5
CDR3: ASSPPPQGLQETQY

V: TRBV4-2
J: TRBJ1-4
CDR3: ASSQAGVGGTNEKLF

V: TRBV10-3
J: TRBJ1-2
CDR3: AISVRTGKQGYT

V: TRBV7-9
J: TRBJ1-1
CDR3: ASSLAVTTEAF

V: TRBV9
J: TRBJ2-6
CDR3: ASSSQSGANVLT

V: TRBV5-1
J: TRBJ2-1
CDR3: ASSTGQGAREQF

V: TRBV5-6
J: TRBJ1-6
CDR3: ASSVGQANSPLH

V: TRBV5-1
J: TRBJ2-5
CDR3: ASSSGSGGGQETQY

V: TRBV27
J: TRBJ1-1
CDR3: ASRTFLRSSGNTEAF